This entry is about one T cell receptor (beta chain). The antigen is not known. The sample is drawn from a study of cytomegalovirus exposure and HLA in healthy donors. The PCR had 60 Vbeta and 13 Jbeta primers. The table came from immunoSEQ multiplex PCR; TCRdb's copy has only in-frame clones and leaves some out. Seen here are some 120,000 clones, 60% to 85% observed once, and the top ten hold around 12%. CDR3 length equals 15 residues. The J segment lost 6 bases and the V segment lost 2 bases, leaving 8 bases of the junction unmatched. Germline CDR1 and CDR2: GTSNPN and SVGIG (reference sequence). Study-level findings and limits: Altogether, 160 or so TCR beta chains were recorded as cytomegalovirus-associated.

The origin of this receptor is a woman aged 40 to 50 in good health and CMV-seropositive. This chain connects TRBV30 to TRBJ2-2; 8 bases map to TRBD1. The specimen sequenced was PBMCs. The CDR3 loop reads CAWSPTGALAGELFF. The CDR3 bases are TGTGCCTGGAGTCCGACAGGGGCCTTGGCCGGGGAGCTGTTTTTT.